This passage covers 30 T cell receptor beta chains from one sample sequenced in a study of cytomegalovirus exposure and HLA in healthy donors. Researchers ran the PCR with 60 Vbeta and 13 Jbeta primers. Repertoires were generated with immunoSEQ multiplex PCR, while TCRdb's copy carries only in-frame clones and drops some. The sample holds some 160,000 clones, about 85% seen once. The sequencing input was PBMCs. The receptors shown here come from a man between 45 and 60 years old in good health and CMV-seropositive.

This chain connects TRBV4-1 to TRBJ2-4; TRBD1 is a possible D gene (6 bases). Per germline, CDR1 MGHRA and CDR2 YSYEKL. Trimming removed 0 bases at V and 0 bases at J, with 15 bases between. The CDR3 is 18 amino acids. The CDR3 nucleotides read TGCGCCAGCAGCCAAGATCTTAGACAGGACCTAGCCAAAAACATTCAGTACTTC. Encoded protein: CASSQDLRQDLAKNIQYF.

This clone has just one count. The chain's CDR3 is CASSKGLARAIQYF. In DNA form, the CDR3 reads TGTGCCAGCAGCAAAGGACTAGCCAGAGCCATTCAGTACTTC. This chain links TRBV21-1 with TRBJ2-4; TRBD2, the D gene given by the table, was not confirmed from the DNA. TRBV21-1 is shown as a pseudogene. This CDR3 spans 14 amino acids.

The rearrangement links TRBV6-1 to TRBJ2-7; 8 bases map to TRBD2. The V gene's germline CDR1 is MNHNS and CDR2 SASEGT. Trimming cost V 5 bases and J 2 bases; bases outside gene matches: 8. The CDR3 consists of 15 residues. CDR3 in DNA: TGTGCCAGCAGTTCGAAAAGCGGGAGTACCTACGAGCAGTACTTC. It translates to CASSSKSGSTYEQYF.

The chain combines TRBV5-1 with TRBJ2-2, with 7 bases that match TRBD2. The CDR3 has 14 amino acids. Trimming took 0 bases from V and 4 from J; bases not matched to a gene: 0. From germline, CDR1 is SGHRS and CDR2 YFSETQ. CDR3 sequence: CASSLGGGTGELFF. In DNA form, the CDR3 reads TGCGCCAGCAGCTTGGGCGGGGGCACCGGGGAGCTGTTTTTT.

The genes are TRBV4-3 and TRBJ2-1; D is undetermined. V was cut by 0 bases and J by 2 bases, with 8 bases left in between. The CDR3 is 15 amino acids. Per the germline V gene, CDR1 is LGHNA and CDR2 is YSLEER. The CDR3 nucleotides are TGCGCCAGCAGCCAAGAGTTAGTACCCTACAATGAGCAGTTCTTC. Amino acid sequence: CASSQELVPYNEQFF.

The chain employs TRBV5-1 and TRBJ2-1, with a weak D call TRBD2 (5 bases). The germline V gene has CDR1 SGHRS and CDR2 YFSETQ. This CDR3 has 15 amino acids. With 0 bases removed from V and 1 base from J, the gap between germline ends came to 8 bases. CDR3 nucleotide sequence: TGCGCCAGCAGCTTGGTTCCGGGGTCCTACAATGAGCAGTTCTTC. Amino acid sequence: CASSLVPGSYNEQFF.

The chain recombines TRBV6-5 with TRBJ2-3; TRBD2 matches at 9 bases. This CDR3 spans 16 amino acids. From germline, CDR1 is MNHEY and CDR2 SVGAGI. Trimming at V came to 4 bases and at J to 6 bases, leaving 11 bases not matched to a gene. DNA for the CDR3: TGTGCCAGCAGTTCCCTTGGCGGGGGGGCCGGGGATACGCAGTATTTT. Translating gives CASSSLGGGAGDTQYF.

There are a few counts of this clone. At one of its ends the junction is not consistent with the germline gene, which may arise from a read error. The chain couples TRBV7-7 to TRBJ2-2; TRBD2 matches at 9 bases. This CDR3 region has 16 residues. Germline loops: CDR1 SSHAT, CDR2 FNYEAQ (reference sequence). CDR3 sequence (DNA): TGTGCTAGCAGCCCACTAGCGGGCGGGGGCACCGGGGAGCTGTTTTTT. It encodes CASSPLAGGGTGELFF.

The V call is TRBV6-5, the J call TRBJ2-7; 11 bases are a match to TRBD2. This CDR3 comprises 15 residues. Per the germline V gene, CDR1 is MNHEY and CDR2 is SVGAGI. The ends lost 1 base at V and 7 bases at J; junction bases unmatched: 6. This CDR3 reads CASSYFSGGAREQYF. The CDR3 DNA is TGTGCCAGCAGTTACTTTAGCGGGGGGGCGCGTGAGCAGTACTTC.

The V gene is TRBV5-6, the J gene TRBJ1-1, with D possibly TRBD1 on 6 matching bases. Trimming removed 4 bases at V and 1 base at J, with 11 bases between. The length of the CDR3 is 14 residues. Germline V gene lookup returns CDR1 SGHDT and CDR2 YYEEEE. The CDR3 region has the DNA TGTGCCAGCAGCCGCCCGACAGGGAACACTGAAGCTTTCTTT. Its translation: CASSRPTGNTEAFF.

This clone has only a few counts. This rearrangement joins TRBV9 to TRBJ1-4, with 10 bases fitting TRBD1. This CDR3 spans 17 amino acids. Germline values: CDR1 SGDLS, CDR2 YYNGEE. V gave up 1 base and J gave up 3 bases; unmatched junction bases: 6. The CDR3 region is CASSVSAGTGANEKLFF. CDR3 nucleotide sequence: TGTGCCAGCAGCGTATCAGCCGGGACAGGGGCTAATGAAAAACTGTTTTTT.

J is TRBJ1-2 and V is TRBV7-2; weak D call: TRBD1 (6 bases). CDR3 length: 15 amino acids. The germline V gene has CDR1 SGHTA and CDR2 FQGNSA. The V end lost 5 bases, the J end lost 3 bases, and 16 bases lay between the germline ends. CDR3 in amino acids: CASSPSGGLYYGYTF. The CDR3 nucleotides are TGTGCCAGCAGCCCCTCGGGGGGCCTGTACTATGGCTACACCTTC. The full variable domain, with the rest looked up from reference TRBV7-2 and TRBJ1-2, is GAGVSQSPSNKVTEKGKDVELRCDPISGHTALYWYRQSLGQGLEFLIYFQGNSAPDKSGLPSDRFSAERTGGSVSTLTIQRTQQEDSAVYLCASSPSGGLYYGYTFGSGTRLTVV.

Written as DNA, the CDR3 is TGTGCCAGCAGCCAATTTAGGGAGGGCGGTGAAAACACAGATACGCAGTATTTT. This codes for CASSQFREGGENTDTQYF. The J gene is TRBJ2-3, the V gene TRBV4-2, with 7 bases identical to TRBD2. This CDR3 has 18 amino acids. Germline V gene sequence: CDR1 LGHNA, CDR2 YNFKEQ. The trim removed 2 bases at V and 2 bases at J, leaving 13 bases unmatched.

The V gene is TRBV5-5, the J gene TRBJ1-1, with 7 bases matching TRBD1. This CDR3 spans 14 amino acids. The germline V gene encodes CDR1 SGHKS and CDR2 YYEKEE (reference sequence). After removal of 2 bases from V and 4 bases from J, the junction contained 5 bases not matched to a gene. CDR3: CASSFLDRVTEAFF. Written as DNA, the CDR3 is TGTGCCAGCAGCTTCCTCGACAGGGTCACTGAAGCTTTCTTT.

This clone was observed a single time. This chain uses TRBV19 with TRBJ2-7; D may be TRBD2 (6 bases). This CDR3 contains 15 residues. Per the germline V gene, CDR1 is LNHDA and CDR2 is SQIVND (reference sequence). V shed 5 bases and J shed 4 bases, with 18 bases lying between them. CDR3 protein: CASSPPGLGSYEQYF. The CDR3 DNA sequence: TGTGCCAGTAGTCCTCCGGGACTTGGATCTTACGAGCAGTACTTC.

The chain links TRBV10-3 to TRBJ2-5, with TRBD1 identical over 10 bases. CDR1 ENHRY and CDR2 SYGVKD come from the germline V gene. Trimming at V came to 3 bases and at J to 5 bases, leaving 18 bases not matched to a gene. The CDR3 is 19 residues long. CDR3 amino acids: CAISERGGQGNLGQETQYF. The CDR3 nucleotides are TGTGCCATCAGTGAAAGAGGGGGACAGGGGAATCTAGGGCAGGAGACCCAGTACTTC.

This chain uses TRBV19 with TRBJ2-2, with TRBD2 identical over 7 bases. V lost 7 bases to trimming and J lost 0 bases; unmatched junction nucleotides: 5. CDR3 length: 15 amino acids. Per germline, CDR1 LNHDA and CDR2 SQIVND (reference sequence). CDR3 protein: CASTGGGANTGELFF. CDR3 DNA sequence: TGTGCCAGTACGGGCGGGGGTGCGAACACCGGGGAGCTGTTTTTT.

This chain joins TRBV10-3 and TRBJ1-2; D gene unclear. The CDR3 is made up of 11 amino acids. Germline CDR1 reads ENHRY; CDR2 reads SYGVKD. Deletions cut 2 bases from V and 9 bases from J, with 7 bases between. CDR3 sequence: CAISEHSSYTF. CDR3 in DNA: TGTGCCATCAGTGAGCACAGCAGCTACACCTTC.

The chain joins TRBV11-1 to TRBJ2-1; 10 nucleotides align to TRBD2. The CDR3 covers 15 residues. Germline V gene lookup returns CDR1 SGHAT and CDR2 FQDESV (reference sequence). V lost 4 bases and J lost 2; bases outside the gene matches: 2. The CDR3 region has the DNA TGTGCCAGCAGCTCGGGACTAGCGACCTACAATGAGCAGTTCTTC. It translates to CASSSGLATYNEQFF. The entire variable domain, with the rest obtained from reference TRBV11-1 and TRBJ2-1, is as follows: EAEVAQSPRYKITEKSQAVAFWCDPISGHATLYWYRQILGQGPELLVQFQDESVVDDSQLPKDRFSAERLKGVDSTLKIQPAELGDSAMYLCASSSGLATYNEQFFGPGTRLTVL.

The chain carries TRBV6-1 and TRBJ2-3, with 10 bases identical to TRBD2. This CDR3 is 15 amino acids long. The junction had 4 bases not matched to a gene; V was cut back by 2 bases and J by 5 bases. Germline V gene lookup returns CDR1 MNHNS and CDR2 SASEGT. The chain's CDR3 is CASSESSGSVDTQYF. The CDR3 region has the DNA TGTGCCAGCAGTGAATCTAGCGGGAGCGTAGATACGCAGTATTTT.

This clone was detected only a few times. The rearrangement links TRBV18 to TRBJ2-7, with a weak D call TRBD1 (5 bases). The CDR3 runs to 14 residues. Germline V gene sequence: CDR1 KGHSH, CDR2 LQKENI. Deletions cut 6 bases from V and 3 bases from J, with 15 bases between. The CDR3 DNA reads as TGTGCCAGCTCCCCGCTCGCGACAGACTACGAGCAGTACTTC. Its translation: CASSPLATDYEQYF.

The chain couples TRBV28 to TRBJ1-2; 11 bases are a match to TRBD1. Unmatched junction bases numbered 2, after V lost 5 bases and J lost 6 bases. The CDR3 has 13 amino acids. From germline, CDR1 is MDHEN and CDR2 SYDVKM. CDR3: CASSPDRGHGYTF. CDR3 nucleotides: TGTGCCAGCAGTCCGGACAGGGGGCATGGCTACACCTTC.

This clone was observed a few times. The chain couples TRBV23-1 to TRBJ1-1; no clear D gene. TRBV23-1 is known as an ORF, though its function is uncertain. With 7 bases removed from V and 10 bases from J, the gap between germline ends came to 19 bases. The CDR3 loop spans 13 amino acids. This CDR3 reads CASNPAASARAFF. In DNA form, the CDR3 reads TGCGCCAGCAACCCAGCAGCGTCCGCGAGAGCTTTCTTT.

The rearrangement uses TRBV5-5 and TRBJ2-7; a weak D match, TRBD1 (6 bases). V lost 2 bases and J 2 bases, leaving 17 bases between the germline ends. The germline V gene encodes CDR1 SGHKS and CDR2 YYEKEE (reference sequence). The CDR3 has 16 residues. CDR3 sequence (DNA): TGTGCCAGCAGCTTAGCAGGACAGCTAAGAACCTACGAGCAGTACTTC. This sequence encodes CASSLAGQLRTYEQYF. Using reference TRBV5-5 and TRBJ2-7 for the parts outside the CDR3, the full variable domain is DAGVTQSPTHLIKTRGQQVTLRCSPISGHKSVSWYQQVLGQGPQFIFQYYEKEERGRGNFPDRFSARQFPNYSSELNVNALLLGDSALYLCASSLAGQLRTYEQYFGPGTRLTVT.

Note on this clone: The same CDR3 is also encoded by other DNA sequences in this sample. The J gene is TRBJ1-1, the V gene TRBV19; TRBD1 is a possible D gene (5 bases). Per the germline V gene, CDR1 is LNHDA and CDR2 is SQIVND (reference sequence). The CDR3 is 13 residues long. V was clipped by 1 base and J by 6 bases, with 9 bases between them. CDR3 amino acids: CASSIGGEAEAFF. Here the CDR3 DNA reads TGTGCCAGTAGTATAGGGGGGGAAGCTGAAGCTTTCTTT. The complete variable domain, with remaining parts taken from reference TRBV19 and TRBJ1-1, reads DGGITQSPKYLFRKEGQNVTLSCEQNLNHDAMYWYRQDPGQGLRLIYYSQIVNDFQKGDIAEGYSVSREKKESFPLTVTSAQKNPTAFYLCASSIGGEAEAFFGQGTRLTVV.

The V and J genes are TRBV9 and TRBJ2-7, with TRBD2 identical over 9 bases. Losses at the gene ends were 1 base for V and 1 base for J; bases not matched to a gene: 12. Germline V gene data show CDR1 as SGDLS and CDR2 as YYNGEE. The CDR3 consists of 18 residues. The CDR3: CASSVSGGGAGGSYEQYF. The CDR3 nucleotides read TGTGCCAGCAGCGTAAGTGGGGGAGGAGCGGGAGGTTCCTACGAGCAGTACTTC. Filled out from reference TRBV9 and TRBJ2-7, the complete variable domain reads DSGVTQTPKHLITATGQRVTLRCSPRSGDLSVYWYQQSLDQGLQFLIQYYNGEERAKGNILERFSAQQFPDLHSELNLSSLELGDSALYFCASSVSGGGAGGSYEQYFGPGTRLTVT.

This clone was counted between two and nine times. V and J are TRBV19 and TRBJ2-2; TRBD2 matches at 8 bases. This CDR3 has 16 amino acids. CDR1 and CDR2 from the germline V gene are LNHDA and SQIVND (reference sequence). Trimming removed 2 bases from V and 7 bases from J; junction bases left unmatched: 9. The DNA of the CDR3 is TGTGCCAGTAGTATACGAGCGGGAGTATATGGCGGGGAGCTGTTTTTT. It translates to CASSIRAGVYGGELFF.

This chain connects TRBV6-1 to TRBJ1-2, with a tentative D call TRBD1 (5 bases). The V end lost 2 bases, the J end lost 4 bases, and 8 bases lay between the germline ends. Germline-derived CDR1 and CDR2 are MNHNS and SASEGT. This CDR3 contains 13 residues. For the CDR3, the DNA is TGTGCCAGCAGTGAAAGGGGCGGCTATGGCTACACCTTC. Its protein product is CASSERGGYGYTF.

The chain is built from TRBV6-4 and TRBJ1-2; 7 nucleotides line up with TRBD1. The CDR3 is 17 amino acids. With 0 bases clipped from V and 4 bases from J, the junction kept 11 bases outside the gene matches. Germline CDR1 and CDR2: MRHNA and SNTAGT. In nucleotides, the CDR3 is TGTGCCAGCAGTGACTCCCCGAGACAGGGTAAGGTCTATGGCTACACCTTC. The encoded protein is CASSDSPRQGKVYGYTF.

For this clone: Other DNA sequences in the same sample also yield this CDR3. The gene calls are TRBV5-6 and TRBJ1-5; TRBD1 aligns across 7 bases. With 0 bases clipped from V and 7 bases from J, the junction kept 4 bases outside the gene matches. This CDR3 contains 14 residues. Germline CDR1 and CDR2: SGHDT and YYEEEE. CDR3 in amino acids: CASSLAGGDQPQHF. DNA for the CDR3: TGTGCCAGCAGCTTGGCAGGGGGAGACCAGCCCCAGCATTTT.